This T cell receptor beta chain was documented in a study of cytomegalovirus exposure and HLA in healthy donors. Study findings and constraints: No immune exposure information besides CMV serostatus was available. Many donors carried some public TCRs, although rarity characterized most TCR sequences. With further analysis later on, most CMV-associated TCR beta chains appeared HLA-restricted.

When sampled, the donors appeared nominally healthy, though they likely had unrecorded immune exposures. Amplification used 60 Vbeta primers and 13 Jbeta primers. Clones were sequenced by immunoSEQ multiplex PCR, and TCRdb holds only the in-frame ones, with some missing. The data hold under 200,000 clones, with roughly 85% observed a single time. Regarding this clone: Its antigen is unknown.

Trimming pared 3 bases from V and 6 bases from J, leaving 11 bases between. This CDR3 spans 14 amino acids. Germline V lookup: CDR1 MGHRA, CDR2 YSYEKL. The TCR sequence derives from a woman under 40 in good health and CMV-seropositive. V usage is TRBV4-1 and J usage is TRBJ2-2; D gene unclear. The material sequenced was PBMCs. CDR3 DNA sequence: TGCGCCAGCAGCCAGGTTGGGCCGCCCGGGGAGCTGTTTTTT. Translated: CASSQVGPPGELFF.